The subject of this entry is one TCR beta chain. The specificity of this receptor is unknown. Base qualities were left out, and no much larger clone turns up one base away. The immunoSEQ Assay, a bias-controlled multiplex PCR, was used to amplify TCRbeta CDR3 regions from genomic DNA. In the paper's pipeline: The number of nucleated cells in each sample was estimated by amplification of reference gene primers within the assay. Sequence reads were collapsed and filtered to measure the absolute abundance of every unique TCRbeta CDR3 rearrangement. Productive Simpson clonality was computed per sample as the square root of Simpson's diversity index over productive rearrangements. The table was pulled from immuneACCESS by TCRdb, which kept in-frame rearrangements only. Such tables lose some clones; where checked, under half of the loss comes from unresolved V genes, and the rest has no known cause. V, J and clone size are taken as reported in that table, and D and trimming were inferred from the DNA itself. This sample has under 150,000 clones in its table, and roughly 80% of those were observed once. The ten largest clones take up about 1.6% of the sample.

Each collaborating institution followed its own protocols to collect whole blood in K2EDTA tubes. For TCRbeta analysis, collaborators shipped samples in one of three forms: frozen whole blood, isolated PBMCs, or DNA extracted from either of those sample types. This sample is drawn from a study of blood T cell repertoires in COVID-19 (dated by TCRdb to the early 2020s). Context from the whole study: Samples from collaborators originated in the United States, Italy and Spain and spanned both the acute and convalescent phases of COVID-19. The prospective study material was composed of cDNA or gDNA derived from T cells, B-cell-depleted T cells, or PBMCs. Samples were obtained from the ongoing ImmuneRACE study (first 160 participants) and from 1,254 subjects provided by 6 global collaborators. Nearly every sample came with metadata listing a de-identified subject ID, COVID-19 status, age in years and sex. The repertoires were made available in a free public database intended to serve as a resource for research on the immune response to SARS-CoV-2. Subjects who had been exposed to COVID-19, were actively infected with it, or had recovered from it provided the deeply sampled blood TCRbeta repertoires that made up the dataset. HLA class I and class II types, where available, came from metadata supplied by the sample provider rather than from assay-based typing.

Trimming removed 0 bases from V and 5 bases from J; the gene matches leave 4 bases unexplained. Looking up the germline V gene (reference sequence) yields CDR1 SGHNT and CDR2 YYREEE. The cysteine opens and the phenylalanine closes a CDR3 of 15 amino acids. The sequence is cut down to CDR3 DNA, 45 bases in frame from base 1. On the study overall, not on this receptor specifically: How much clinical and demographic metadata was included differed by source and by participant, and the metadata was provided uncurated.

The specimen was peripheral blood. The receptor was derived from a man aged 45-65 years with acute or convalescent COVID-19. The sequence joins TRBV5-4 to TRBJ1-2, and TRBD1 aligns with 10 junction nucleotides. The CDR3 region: CASSLAGTGEYGYTF. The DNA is TGTGCCAGCAGCTTGGCCGGGACAGGGGAATATGGCTACACCTTC.